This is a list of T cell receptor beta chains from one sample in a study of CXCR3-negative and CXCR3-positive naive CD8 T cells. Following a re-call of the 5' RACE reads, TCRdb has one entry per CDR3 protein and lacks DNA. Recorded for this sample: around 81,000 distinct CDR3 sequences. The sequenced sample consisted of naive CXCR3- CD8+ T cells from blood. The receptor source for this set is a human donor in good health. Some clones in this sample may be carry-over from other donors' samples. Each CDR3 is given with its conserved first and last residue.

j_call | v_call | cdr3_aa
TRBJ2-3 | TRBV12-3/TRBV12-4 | CASSSRTSGVHRDTQYF
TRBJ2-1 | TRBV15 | CATSSTPRLAGVSDEQFF
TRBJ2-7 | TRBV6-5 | CASSQGQGYSYEQYF
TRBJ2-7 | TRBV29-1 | CSVDSGGDYEQYF
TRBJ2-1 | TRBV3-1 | CASSQVLSSGGASYNEQFF
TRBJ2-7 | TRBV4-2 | CASSQVWTGWDYEQYF
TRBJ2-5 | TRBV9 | CASSAPQGVKETQYF
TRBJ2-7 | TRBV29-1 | CSVEDQPDEQYF
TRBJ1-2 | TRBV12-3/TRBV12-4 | CASSLPFSGSSYTF
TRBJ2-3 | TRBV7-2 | CASSSLSGGTDTQYF
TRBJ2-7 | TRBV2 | CASSDIGSYEQYF
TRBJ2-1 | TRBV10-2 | CASSGGSHGEQFF
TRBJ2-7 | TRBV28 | CASSSHPTSFPPGEQYF
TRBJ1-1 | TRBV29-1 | CSVEDDGMEAFF
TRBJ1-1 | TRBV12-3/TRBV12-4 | CASSLSSRGMNTEAFF
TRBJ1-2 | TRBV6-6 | CASSPDHDLLGVYGYTF
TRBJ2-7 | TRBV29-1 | CSIGQGSTYEQYF
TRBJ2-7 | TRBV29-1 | CSASGTSGPFRHEQYF
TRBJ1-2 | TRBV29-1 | CSVVSFSGTGNYGYTF
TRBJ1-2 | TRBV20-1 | CSALVRGAEFGYTF
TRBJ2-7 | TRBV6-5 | CASTGGSTYEQYF
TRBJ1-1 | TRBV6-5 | CASSLRLDRTWGNTEAFF
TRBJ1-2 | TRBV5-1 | CASSYDTAGIYGYTF
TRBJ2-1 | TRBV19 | CASSIAYNEQFF
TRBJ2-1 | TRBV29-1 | CSGTTGFNYNEQFF
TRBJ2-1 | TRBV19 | CASTPGQGGGMEQFF
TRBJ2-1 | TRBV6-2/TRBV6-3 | CASSYGLAGGHEQFF
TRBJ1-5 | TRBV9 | CASSAGEYNQPQHF
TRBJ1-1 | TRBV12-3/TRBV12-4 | CASSFLNTEAFF
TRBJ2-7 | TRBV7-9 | CASSPTGTSDFYEQYF
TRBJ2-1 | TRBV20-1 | CSANEWGLDYNEQFF
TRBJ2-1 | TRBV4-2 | CASSQGDSPNEQFF
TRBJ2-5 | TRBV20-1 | CSAREALGTQYF
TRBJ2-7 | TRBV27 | CASSPLGQGRLYEQYF
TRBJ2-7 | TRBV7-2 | CASRGGYEQYF
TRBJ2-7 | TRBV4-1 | CASSQIAGAYYEQYF
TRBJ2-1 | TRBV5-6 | CASSGLAGGTEQFF
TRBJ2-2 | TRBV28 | CASRPRPLTGTGELFF
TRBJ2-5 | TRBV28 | CASSSTLETQYF
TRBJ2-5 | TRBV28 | CASSYRGGREETQYF
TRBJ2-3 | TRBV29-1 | CSVEDISGGPRADRF
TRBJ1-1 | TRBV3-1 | CASSPEGVTEAFF
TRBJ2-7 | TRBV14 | CASSQSTGIIYEQYF
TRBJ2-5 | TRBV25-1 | CASSELGGTEETQYF
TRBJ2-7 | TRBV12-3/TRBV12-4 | CASSFRGGTYEQYF
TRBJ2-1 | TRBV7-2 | CASSSREYNEQFF
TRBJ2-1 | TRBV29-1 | CSVGGTWGGEYNEQFF
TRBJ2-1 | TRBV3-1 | CASSLDRVGPSYNEQFF
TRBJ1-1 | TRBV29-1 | CSPGPKNTEAFF
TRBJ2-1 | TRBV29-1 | CSVEWAGGPSNEQFF
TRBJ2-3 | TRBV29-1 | CSVPSLAESPTDTQYF
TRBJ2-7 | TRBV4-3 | CASSPGRTGVYEQYF